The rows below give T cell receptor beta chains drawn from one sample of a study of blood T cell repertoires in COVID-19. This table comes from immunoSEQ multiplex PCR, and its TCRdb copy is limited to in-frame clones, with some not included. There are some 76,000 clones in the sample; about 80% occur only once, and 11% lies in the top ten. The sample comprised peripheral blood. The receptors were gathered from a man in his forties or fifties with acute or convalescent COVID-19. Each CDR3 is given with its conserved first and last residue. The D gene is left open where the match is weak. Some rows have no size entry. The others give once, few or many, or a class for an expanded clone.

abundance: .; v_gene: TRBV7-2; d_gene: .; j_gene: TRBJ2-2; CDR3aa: CASSLQASTGELFF; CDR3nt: TGTGCCAGCAGCTTACAGGCTTCCACCGGGGAGCTGTTTTTT
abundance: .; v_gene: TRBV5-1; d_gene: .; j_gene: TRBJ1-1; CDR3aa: CASSPGGGNTEAFF; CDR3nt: TGCGCCAGCAGCCCGGGCGGGGGGAACACTGAAGCTTTCTTT
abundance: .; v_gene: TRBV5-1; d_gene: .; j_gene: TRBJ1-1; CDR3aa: CASSLGTANTEAFF; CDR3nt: TGCGCCAGCAGCTTGGGGACAGCGAACACTGAAGCTTTCTTT
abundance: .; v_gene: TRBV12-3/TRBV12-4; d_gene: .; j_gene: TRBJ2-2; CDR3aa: CAFSGVYTGELFF; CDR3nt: TGTGCCTTCTCGGGGGTGTACACCGGGGAGCTGTTTTTT
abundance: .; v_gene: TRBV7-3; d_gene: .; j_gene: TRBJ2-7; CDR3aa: CASSLGLGPSYEQYF; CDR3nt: TGTGCCAGCAGCTTAGGCCTGGGGCCTTCCTACGAGCAGTACTTC
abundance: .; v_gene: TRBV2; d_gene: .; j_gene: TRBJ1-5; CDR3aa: CASSLLRTENQPQHF; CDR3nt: TGTGCCAGCAGTCTCCTAAGGACAGAAAATCAGCCCCAGCATTTT
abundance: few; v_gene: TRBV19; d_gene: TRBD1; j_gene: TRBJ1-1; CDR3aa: CASSIQGGTEAFF; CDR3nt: TGTGCCAGTAGTATCCAGGGGGGCACTGAAGCTTTCTTT
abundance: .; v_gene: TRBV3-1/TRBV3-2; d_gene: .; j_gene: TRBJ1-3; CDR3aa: CASSQWGASSGNTIYF; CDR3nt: TGTGCCAGCAGTCAATGGGGCGCGAGCTCTGGAAACACCATATATTTT
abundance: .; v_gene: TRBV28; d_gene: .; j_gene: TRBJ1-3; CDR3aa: CASTETVSEGRTIYF; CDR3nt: TGTGCCAGCACGGAGACAGTTTCCGAAGGGCGCACCATATATTTT
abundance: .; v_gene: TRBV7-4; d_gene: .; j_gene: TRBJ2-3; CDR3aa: CASSLARAVLLTDTQYF; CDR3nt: TGTGCCAGCAGCTTAGCCAGGGCAGTGCTTCTTACAGATACGCAGTATTTT
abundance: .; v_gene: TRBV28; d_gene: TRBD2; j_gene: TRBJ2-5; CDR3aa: CASSSTSGVYPAQYF; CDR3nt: TGTGCCAGCAGTTCGACTAGCGGGGTTTATCCGGCCCAGTACTTC
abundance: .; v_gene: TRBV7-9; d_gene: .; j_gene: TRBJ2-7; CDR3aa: CASSRVEQYF; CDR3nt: TGTGCCAGCAGCCGTGTTGAGCAGTACTTC
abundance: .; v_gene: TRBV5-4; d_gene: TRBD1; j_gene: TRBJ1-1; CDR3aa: CASSRGQRTEAFF; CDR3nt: TGTGCCAGCAGCAGGGGACAGCGCACTGAAGCTTTCTTT
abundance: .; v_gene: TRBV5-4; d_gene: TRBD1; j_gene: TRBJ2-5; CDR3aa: CASSNWDSPETQYF; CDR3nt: TGTGCCAGCAGCAATTGGGACAGTCCAGAGACCCAGTACTTC
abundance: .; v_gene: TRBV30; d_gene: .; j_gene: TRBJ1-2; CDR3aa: CAWSETVYGYTF; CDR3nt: TGTGCCTGGAGTGAAACAGTGTATGGCTACACCTTC
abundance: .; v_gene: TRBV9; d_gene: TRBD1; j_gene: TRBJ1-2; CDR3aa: CASSVGSGTGNNYGYTF; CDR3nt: TGTGCCAGCAGCGTAGGTTCCGGGACAGGGAATAACTATGGCTACACCTTC
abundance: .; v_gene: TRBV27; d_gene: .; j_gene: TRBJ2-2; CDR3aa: CASSLSNRANTGELFF; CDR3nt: TGTGCCAGCAGTTTATCGAACAGAGCGAACACCGGGGAGCTGTTTTTT
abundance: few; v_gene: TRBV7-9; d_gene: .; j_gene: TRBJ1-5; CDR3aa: CASSLGTAQQPQHF; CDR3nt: TGTGCCAGCAGCTTAGGGACAGCCCAACAGCCCCAGCATTTT
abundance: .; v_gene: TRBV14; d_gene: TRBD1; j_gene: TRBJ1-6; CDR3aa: CASSQRRDRDNSPLHF; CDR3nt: TGTGCCAGCAGCCAAAGACGGGACAGAGATAATTCACCCCTCCACTTT
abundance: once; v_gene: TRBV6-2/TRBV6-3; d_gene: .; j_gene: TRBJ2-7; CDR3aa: CASSYSPTYEQYF; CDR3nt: TGTGCCAGCAGTTACTCTCCCACCTACGAGCAGTACTTC
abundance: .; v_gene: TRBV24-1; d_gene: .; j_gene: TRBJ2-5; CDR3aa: CATSDDRTFAETQYF; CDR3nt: TGTGCCACCAGTGACGACCGGACATTTGCGGAGACCCAGTACTTC
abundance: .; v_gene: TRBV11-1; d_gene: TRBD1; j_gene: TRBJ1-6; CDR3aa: CASRLDRVNSPLHF; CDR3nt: TGTGCCAGCAGACTCGACAGGGTAAATTCACCCCTCCACTTT
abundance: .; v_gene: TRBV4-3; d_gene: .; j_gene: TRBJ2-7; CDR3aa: CASSPQGSYEQYF; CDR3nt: TGCGCCAGCAGCCCCCAGGGCTCCTACGAGCAGTACTTC
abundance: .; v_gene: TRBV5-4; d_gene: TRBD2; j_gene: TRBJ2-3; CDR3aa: CASSADGGGTDTQYF; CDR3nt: TGTGCCAGCAGCGCCGATGGGGGGGGCACAGATACGCAGTATTTT
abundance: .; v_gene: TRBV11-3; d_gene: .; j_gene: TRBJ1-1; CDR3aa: CASSSDRQEAFF; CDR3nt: TGTGCCAGCAGTTCCGACAGGCAAGAAGCTTTCTTT
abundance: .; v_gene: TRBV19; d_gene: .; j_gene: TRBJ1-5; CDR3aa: CASSSTTGGYQPQHF; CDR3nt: TGTGCCAGTAGTTCAACGACAGGCGGTTATCAGCCCCAGCATTTT
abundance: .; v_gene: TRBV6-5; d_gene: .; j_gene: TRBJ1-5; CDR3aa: CASSRRDTDQPQHF; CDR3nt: TGTGCCAGCAGTCGCCGGGACACTGATCAGCCCCAGCATTTT
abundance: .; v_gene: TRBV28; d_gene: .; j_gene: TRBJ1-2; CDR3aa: CASSPPTQWHGYTF; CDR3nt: TGTGCCAGCAGTCCCCCCACCCAGTGGCATGGCTACACCTTC
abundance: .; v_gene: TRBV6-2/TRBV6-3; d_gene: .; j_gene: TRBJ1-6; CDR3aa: CASSSGQNSPLHF; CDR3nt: TGTGCCAGCAGTTCCGGACAGAATTCACCCCTCCACTTT
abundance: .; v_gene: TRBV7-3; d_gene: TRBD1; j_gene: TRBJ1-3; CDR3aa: CASSTGTASSGNTIYF; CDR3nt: TGTGCCAGCAGCACAGGGACAGCTTCCTCTGGAAACACCATATATTTT
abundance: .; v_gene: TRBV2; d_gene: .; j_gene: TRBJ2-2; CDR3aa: CASSLDRRAGELFF; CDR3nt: TGTGCCAGCAGCTTGGACAGGAGGGCCGGGGAGCTGTTTTTT
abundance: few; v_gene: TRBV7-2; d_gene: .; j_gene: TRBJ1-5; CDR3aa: CASSSDWRNQPQHF; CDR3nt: TGTGCCAGCAGCTCGGACTGGAGAAATCAGCCCCAGCATTTT
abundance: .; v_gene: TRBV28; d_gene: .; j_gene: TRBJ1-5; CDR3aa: CASSPRGQINQPQHF; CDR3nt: TGTGCCAGCAGTCCCCGAGGACAGATCAATCAGCCCCAGCATTTT
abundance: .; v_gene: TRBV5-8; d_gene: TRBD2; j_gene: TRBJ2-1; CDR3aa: CASSLGAGGIEQFF; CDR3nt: TGTGCCAGCAGCTTGGGGGCCGGGGGGATTGAGCAGTTCTTC
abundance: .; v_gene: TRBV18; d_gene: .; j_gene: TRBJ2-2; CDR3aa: CASSPTEGGTGELFF; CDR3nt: TGTGCCAGCTCACCGACGGAGGGCGGCACCGGGGAGCTGTTTTTT
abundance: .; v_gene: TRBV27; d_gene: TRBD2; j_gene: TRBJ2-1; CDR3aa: CASSLSGEGKNEQFF; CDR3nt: TGTGCCAGCAGTTTATCGGGGGAGGGTAAGAATGAGCAGTTCTTC
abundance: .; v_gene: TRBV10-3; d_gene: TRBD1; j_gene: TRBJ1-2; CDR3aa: CAIVQTGTGGRDGYTF; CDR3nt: TGTGCCATCGTCCAGACCGGGACAGGGGGCAGAGATGGCTACACCTTC
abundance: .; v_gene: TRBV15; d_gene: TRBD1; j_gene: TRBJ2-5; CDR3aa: CATSRDVTGVKSFFYF; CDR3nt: TGTGCCACCAGCAGAGATGTTACAGGGGTCAAGAGTTTTTTTTACTTC
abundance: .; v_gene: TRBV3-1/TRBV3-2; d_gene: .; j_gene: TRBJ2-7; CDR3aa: CASSHPTLPYEQYF; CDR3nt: TGTGCCAGCAGCCACCCCACTCTACCCTACGAGCAGTACTTC
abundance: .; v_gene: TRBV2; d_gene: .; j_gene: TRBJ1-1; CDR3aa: CASRSTGTPNTEAFF; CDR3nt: TGTGCCAGCAGGTCTACCGGGACACCGAACACTGAAGCTTTCTTT
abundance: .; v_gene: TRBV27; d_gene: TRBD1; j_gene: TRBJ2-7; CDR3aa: CASRGTASYEQYF; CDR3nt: TGTGCCAGCAGGGGGACAGCTTCCTACGAGCAGTACTTC
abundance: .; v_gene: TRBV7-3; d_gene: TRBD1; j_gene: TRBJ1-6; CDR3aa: CASSSGTENSPLHF; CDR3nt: TGTGCCAGCAGCTCCGGGACAGAAAATTCACCCCTCCACTTT
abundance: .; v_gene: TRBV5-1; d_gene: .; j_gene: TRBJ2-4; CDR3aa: CASSLGGYQAKNIQYF; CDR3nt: TGCGCCAGCAGCTTAGGCGGATACCAAGCCAAAAACATTCAGTACTTC
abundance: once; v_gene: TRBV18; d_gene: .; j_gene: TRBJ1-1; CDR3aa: CASSPAGVQGEAFF; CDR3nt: TGTGCCAGCTCACCAGCAGGGGTACAGGGTGAAGCTTTCTTT
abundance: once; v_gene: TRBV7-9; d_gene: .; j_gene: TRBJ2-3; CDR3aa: CASSLVTAGDDTQYF; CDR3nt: TGTGCCAGCAGCTTAGTGACGGCGGGCGATGATACGCAGTATTTT